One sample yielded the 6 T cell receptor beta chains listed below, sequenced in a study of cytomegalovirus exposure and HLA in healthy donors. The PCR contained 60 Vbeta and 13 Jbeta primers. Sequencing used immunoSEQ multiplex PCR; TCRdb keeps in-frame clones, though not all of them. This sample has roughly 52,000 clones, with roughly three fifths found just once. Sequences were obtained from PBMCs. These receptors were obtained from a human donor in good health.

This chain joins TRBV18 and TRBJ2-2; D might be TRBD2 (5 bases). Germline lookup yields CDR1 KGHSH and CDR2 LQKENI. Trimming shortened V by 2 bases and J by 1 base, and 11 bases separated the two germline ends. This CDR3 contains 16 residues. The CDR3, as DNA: TGTGCCAGCTCACCAACAGCGGCGGAGAACACCGGGGAGCTGTTTTTT. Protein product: CASSPTAAENTGELFF.

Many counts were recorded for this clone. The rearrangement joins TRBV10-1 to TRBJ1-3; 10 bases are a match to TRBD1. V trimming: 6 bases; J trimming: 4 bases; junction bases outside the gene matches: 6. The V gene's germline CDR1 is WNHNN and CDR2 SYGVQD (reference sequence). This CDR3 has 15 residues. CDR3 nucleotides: TGCGCCAGCAGACTCAGACAGGGGGCCGGAAACACCATATATTTT. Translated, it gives CASRLRQGAGNTIYF.

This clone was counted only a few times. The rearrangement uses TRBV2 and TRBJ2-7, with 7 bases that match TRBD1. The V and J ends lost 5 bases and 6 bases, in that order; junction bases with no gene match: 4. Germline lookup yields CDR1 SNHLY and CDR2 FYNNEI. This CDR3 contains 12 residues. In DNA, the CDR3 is TGTGCCAGCAGTCTGGACAGGACCGAGCAGTACTTC. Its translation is CASSLDRTEQYF.

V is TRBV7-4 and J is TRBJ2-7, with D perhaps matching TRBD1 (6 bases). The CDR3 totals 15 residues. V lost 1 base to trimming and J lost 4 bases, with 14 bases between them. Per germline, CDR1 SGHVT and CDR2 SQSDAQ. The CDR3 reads CASSLVPRGSYEQYF. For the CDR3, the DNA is TGTGCCAGCAGCTTAGTCCCCAGGGGTAGTTACGAGCAGTACTTC.

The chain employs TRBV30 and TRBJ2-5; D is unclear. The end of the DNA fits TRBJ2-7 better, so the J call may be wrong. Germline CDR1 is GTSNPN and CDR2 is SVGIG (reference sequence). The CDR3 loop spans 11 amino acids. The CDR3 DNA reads TGTGCCTGGACCCTCTCCTACGAGCAGTACTTC. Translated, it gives CAWTLSYEQYF.

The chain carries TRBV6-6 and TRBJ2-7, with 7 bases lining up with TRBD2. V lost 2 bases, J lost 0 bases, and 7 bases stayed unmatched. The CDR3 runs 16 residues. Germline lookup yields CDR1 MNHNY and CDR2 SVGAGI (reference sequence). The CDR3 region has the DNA TGTGCCAGCAGTTACCAGGCCCTAGCGGACTCCTACGAGCAGTACTTC. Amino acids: CASSYQALADSYEQYF.